Given below is one T cell receptor beta chain in context. Its antigen remains unidentified. Analysis merged second doses at about 4 or about 12 weeks. The data are from a study of T cell responses to AZD1222 COVID-19 vaccine. Whole-study results and caveats: Nearly half of unique spike-specific TCRs reportedly avoided B.1.351 and B.1.1.7 mutated regions.

Generated by immunoSEQ multiplex PCR, the TCRdb table keeps only in-frame clones and is missing some. Among approximately 160,000 clones, 90% to 95% were seen once, and the ten largest hold just over 5%. Source: peripheral blood, taken 28 days after the second AZD1222 dose. This clonotype originated in an adult who received the AZD1222 COVID-19 vaccine.

In DNA, the CDR3 is TGTGCCAGCAGACAACAGGGTTACACTGAAGCTTTCTTT. Protein sequence: CASRQQGYTEAFF. The chain uses TRBV7-9 and TRBJ1-1; D may be TRBD1 (6 bases). V was clipped by 6 bases and J by 3 bases, with 11 bases between them. The CDR3 contains 13 residues. Per the germline V gene, CDR1 is SEHNR and CDR2 is FQNEAQ (reference sequence).